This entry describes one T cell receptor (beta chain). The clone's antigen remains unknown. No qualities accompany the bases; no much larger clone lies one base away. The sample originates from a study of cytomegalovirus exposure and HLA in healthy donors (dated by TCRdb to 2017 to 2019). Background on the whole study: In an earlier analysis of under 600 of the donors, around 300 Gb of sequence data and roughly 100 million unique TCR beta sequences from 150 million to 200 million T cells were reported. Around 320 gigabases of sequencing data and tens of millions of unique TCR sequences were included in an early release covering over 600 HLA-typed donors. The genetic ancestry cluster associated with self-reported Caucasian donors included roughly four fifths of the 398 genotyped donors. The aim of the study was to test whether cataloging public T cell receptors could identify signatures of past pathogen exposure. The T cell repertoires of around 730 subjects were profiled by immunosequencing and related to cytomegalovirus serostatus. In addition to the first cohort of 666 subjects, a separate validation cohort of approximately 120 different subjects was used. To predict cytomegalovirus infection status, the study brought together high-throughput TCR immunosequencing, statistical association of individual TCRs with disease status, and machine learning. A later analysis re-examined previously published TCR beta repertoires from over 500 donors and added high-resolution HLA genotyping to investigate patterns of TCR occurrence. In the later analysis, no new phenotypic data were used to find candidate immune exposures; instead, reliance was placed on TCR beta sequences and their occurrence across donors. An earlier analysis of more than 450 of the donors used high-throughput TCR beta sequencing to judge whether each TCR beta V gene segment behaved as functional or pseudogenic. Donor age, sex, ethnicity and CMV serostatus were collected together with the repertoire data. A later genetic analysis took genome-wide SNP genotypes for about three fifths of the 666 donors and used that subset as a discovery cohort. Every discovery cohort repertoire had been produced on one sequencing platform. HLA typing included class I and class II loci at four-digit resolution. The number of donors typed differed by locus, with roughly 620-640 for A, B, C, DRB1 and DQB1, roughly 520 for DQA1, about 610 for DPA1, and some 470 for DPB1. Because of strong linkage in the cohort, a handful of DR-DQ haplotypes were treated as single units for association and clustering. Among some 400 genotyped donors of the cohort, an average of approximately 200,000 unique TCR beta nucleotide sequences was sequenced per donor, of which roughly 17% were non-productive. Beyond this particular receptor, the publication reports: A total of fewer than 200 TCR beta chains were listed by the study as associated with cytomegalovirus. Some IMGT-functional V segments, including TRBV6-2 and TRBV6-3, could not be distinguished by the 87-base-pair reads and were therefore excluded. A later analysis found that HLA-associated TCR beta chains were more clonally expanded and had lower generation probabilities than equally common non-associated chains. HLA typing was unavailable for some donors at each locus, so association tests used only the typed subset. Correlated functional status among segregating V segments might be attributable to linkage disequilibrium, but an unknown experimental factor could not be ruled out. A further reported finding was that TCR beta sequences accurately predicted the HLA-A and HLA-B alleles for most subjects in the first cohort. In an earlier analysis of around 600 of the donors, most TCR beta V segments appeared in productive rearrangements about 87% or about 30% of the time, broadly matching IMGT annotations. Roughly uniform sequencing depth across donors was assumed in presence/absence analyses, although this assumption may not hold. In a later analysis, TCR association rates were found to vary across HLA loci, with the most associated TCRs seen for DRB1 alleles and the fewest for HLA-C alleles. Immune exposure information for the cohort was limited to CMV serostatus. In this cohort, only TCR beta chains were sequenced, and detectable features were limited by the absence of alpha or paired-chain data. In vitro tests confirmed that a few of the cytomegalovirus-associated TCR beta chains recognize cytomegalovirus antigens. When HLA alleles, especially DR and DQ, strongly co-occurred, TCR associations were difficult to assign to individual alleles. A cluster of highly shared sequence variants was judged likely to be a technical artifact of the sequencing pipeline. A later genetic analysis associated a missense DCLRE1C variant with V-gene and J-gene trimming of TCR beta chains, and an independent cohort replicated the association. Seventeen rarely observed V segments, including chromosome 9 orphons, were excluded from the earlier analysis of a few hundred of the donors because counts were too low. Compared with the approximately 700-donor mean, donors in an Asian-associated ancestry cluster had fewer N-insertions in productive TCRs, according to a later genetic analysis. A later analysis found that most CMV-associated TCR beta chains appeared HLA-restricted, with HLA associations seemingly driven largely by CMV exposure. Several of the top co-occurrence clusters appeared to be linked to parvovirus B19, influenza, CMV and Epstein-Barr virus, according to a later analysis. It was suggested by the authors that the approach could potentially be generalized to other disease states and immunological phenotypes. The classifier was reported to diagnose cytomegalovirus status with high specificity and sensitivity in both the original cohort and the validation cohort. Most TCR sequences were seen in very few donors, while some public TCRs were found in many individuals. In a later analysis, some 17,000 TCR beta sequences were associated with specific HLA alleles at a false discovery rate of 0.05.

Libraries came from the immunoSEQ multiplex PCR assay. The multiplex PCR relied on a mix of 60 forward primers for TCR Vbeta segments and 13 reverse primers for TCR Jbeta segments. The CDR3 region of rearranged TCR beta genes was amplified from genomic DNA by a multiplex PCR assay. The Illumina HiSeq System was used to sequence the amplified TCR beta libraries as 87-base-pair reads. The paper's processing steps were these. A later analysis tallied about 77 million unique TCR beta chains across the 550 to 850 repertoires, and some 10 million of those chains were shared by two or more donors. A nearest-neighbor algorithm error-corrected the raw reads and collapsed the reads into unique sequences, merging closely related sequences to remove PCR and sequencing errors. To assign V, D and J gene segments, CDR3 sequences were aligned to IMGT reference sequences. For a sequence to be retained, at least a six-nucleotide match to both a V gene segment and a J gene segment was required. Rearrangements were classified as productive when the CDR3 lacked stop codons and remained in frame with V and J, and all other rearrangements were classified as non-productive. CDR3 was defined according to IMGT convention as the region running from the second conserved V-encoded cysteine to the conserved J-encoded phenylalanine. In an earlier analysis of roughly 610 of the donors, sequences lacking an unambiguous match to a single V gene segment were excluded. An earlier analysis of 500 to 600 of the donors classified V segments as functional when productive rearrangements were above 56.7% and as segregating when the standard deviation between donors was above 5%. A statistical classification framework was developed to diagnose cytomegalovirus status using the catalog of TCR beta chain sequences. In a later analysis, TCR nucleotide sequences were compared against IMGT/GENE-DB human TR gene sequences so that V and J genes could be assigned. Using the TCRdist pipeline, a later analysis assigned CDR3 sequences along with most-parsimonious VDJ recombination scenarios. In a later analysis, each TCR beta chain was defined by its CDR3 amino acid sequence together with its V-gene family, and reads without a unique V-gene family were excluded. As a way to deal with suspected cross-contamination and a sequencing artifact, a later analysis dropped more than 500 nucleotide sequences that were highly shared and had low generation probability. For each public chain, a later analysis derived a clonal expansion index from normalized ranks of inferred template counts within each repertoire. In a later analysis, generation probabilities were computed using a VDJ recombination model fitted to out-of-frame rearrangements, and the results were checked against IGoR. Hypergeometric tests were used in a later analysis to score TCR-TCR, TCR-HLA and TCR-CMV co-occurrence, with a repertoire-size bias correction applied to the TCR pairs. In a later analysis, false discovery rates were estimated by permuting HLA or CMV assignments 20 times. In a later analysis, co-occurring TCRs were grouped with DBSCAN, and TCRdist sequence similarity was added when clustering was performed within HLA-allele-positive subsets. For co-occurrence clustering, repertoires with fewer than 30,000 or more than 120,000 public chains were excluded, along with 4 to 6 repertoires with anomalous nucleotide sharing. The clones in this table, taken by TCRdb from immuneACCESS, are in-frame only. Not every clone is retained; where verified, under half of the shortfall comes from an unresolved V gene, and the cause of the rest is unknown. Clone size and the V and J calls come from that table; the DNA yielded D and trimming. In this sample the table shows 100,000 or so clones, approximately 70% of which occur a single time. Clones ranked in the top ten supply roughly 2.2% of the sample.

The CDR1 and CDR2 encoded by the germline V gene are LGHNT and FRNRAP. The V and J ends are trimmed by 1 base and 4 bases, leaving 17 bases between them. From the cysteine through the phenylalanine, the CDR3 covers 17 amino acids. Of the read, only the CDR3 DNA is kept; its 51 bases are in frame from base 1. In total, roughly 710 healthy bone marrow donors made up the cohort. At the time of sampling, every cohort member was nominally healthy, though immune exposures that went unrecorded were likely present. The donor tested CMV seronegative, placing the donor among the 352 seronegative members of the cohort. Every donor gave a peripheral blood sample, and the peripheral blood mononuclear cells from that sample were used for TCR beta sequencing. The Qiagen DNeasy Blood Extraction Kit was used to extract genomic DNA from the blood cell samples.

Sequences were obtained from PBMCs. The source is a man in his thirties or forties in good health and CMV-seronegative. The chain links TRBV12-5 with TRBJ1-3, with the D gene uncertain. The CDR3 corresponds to CASGLGFFVGLGNTIYF. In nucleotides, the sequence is TGTGCTAGTGGTTTGGGTTTTTTTGTTGGCCTCGGAAACACCATATATTTT.